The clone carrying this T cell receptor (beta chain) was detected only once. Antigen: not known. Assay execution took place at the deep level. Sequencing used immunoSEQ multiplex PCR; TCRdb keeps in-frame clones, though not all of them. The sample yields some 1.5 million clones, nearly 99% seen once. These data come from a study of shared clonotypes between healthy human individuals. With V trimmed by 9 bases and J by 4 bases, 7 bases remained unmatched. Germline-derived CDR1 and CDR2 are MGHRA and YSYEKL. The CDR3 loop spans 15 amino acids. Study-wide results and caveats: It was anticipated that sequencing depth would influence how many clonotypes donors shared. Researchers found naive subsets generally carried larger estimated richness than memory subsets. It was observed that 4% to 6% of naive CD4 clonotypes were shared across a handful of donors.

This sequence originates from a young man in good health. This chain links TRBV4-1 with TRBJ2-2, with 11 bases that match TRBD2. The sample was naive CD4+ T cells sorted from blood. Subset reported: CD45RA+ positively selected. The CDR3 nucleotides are TGCGCCAGTGGTCGGGGACTAGCGGTCACCGGGGAGCTGTTTTTT. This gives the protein CASGRGLAVTGELFF.